This T cell receptor (beta chain) was obtained from a study of metastatic and nonmetastatic thyroid tumors. Study at large: Across peripheral blood and tumor or nodule tissue samples taken from malignant and benign thyroid patients, the repertoires were compared with one another.

None of the patients had undergone any treatment ahead of thyroid surgery. TCRdb ran MiXCR on the PCR reads. The data contain fewer than 20,000 clones, approximately 20% of them singletons. This clone was seen a few times. This sequence was found in a female donor with papillary thyroid cancer or a benign thyroid nodule (not recorded which). Some clones in this sample may be carry-over from other donors' samples. Sequencing used tumor tissue.

CDR3 nucleotide sequence: TGTGCCAGCAGCTTAACTGGGAACACTGAAGCTTTCTTT. The encoded protein is CASSLTGNTEAFF. The chain carries TRBV28 and TRBJ1-1; D is unclear. The CDR3 is made up of 13 amino acids. Per the germline V gene, CDR1 is MDHEN and CDR2 is SYDVKM. Between the trimmed V and J ends, which lost 6 bases and 1 base, there was a span of 9 bases. The full variable domain, with the rest looked up from reference TRBV28 and TRBJ1-1, is DVKVTQSSRYLVKRTGEKVFLECVQDMDHENMFWYRQDPGLGLRLIYFSYDVKMKEKGDIPEGYSVSREKKERFSLILESASTNQTSMYLCASSLTGNTEAFFGQGTRLTVV.